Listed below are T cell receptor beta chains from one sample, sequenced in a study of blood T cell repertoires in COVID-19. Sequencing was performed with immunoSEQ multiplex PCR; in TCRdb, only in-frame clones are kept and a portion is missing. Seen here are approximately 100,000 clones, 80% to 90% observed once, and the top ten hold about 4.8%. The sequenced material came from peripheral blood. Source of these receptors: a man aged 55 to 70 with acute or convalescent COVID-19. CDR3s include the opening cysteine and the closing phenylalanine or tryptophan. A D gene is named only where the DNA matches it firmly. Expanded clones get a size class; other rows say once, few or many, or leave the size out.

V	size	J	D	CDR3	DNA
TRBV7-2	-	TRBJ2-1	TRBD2	CASSQRTGTSSYNEQFF	TGTGCCAGCAGCCAACGAACCGGGACTAGCTCCTACAATGAGCAGTTCTTC
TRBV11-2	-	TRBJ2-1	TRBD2	CASRRGLAGAVSYNEQFF	TGTGCCAGCAGACGGGGACTAGCGGGGGCTGTTTCCTACAATGAGCAGTTCTTC
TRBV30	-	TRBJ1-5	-	CAWSMGLDQPQHF	TGTGCCTGGAGCATGGGGCTGGATCAGCCCCAGCATTTT
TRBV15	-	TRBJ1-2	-	CATSRDVGADGYTF	TGTGCCACCAGCAGAGATGTAGGGGCAGATGGCTACACCTTC
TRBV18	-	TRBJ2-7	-	CASSLSSGPSGSYEQYF	TGTGCCAGCTCACTTTCTTCGGGTCCGTCGGGCTCCTACGAGCAGTACTTC
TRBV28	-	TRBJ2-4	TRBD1	CASTDIRTGTIQYF	TGTGCCAGCACCGATATCCGGACAGGGACCATTCAGTACTTC
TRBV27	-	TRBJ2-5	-	CASSLSGWRETQYF	TGTGCCAGCAGTTTATCGGGATGGAGGGAGACCCAGTACTTC
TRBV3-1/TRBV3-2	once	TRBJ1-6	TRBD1	CASSQADRGYSPLHF	TGTGCCAGCAGCCAGGCCGACAGGGGGTATTCACCCCTCCACTTT
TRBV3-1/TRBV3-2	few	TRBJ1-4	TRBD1	CASSIRQGATNEKLFF	TGTGCCAGCAGCATAAGACAGGGGGCAACTAATGAAAAACTGTTTTTT
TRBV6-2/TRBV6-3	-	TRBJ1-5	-	CASSFRQMGQPQHF	TGTGCCAGCAGCTTCAGACAGATGGGTCAGCCCCAGCATTTT
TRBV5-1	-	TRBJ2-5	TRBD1	CASSGGQARTQETQYF	TGCGCCAGCAGCGGAGGACAGGCTCGAACCCAAGAGACCCAGTACTTC
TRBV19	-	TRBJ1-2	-	CASSGAIYGYTF	TGTGCCAGTAGTGGGGCCATCTATGGCTACACCTTC
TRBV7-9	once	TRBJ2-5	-	CASSPDPGVQETQYF	TGTGCCAGCAGCCCAGACCCGGGGGTCCAAGAGACCCAGTACTTC
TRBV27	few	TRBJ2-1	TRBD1	CASSNLRDRGIVEQFF	TGTGCCAGCAGTAACCTCCGGGACAGGGGAATAGTTGAGCAGTTCTTC
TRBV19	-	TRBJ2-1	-	CASREGNEQFF	TGTGCCAGTAGGGAGGGGAATGAGCAGTTCTTC
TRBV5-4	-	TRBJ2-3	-	CASSFLAQSTDTQYF	TGTGCCAGCAGCTTCCTAGCCCAGAGCACAGATACGCAGTATTTT
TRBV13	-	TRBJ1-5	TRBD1	CASSLGGTGNQPQHF	TGTGCCAGCAGCTTAGGCGGGACAGGGAATCAGCCCCAGCATTTT
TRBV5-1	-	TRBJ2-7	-	CASSLGTAETGEQYF	TGCGCCAGCAGCTTGGGGACAGCCGAGACGGGCGAGCAGTACTTC
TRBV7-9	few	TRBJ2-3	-	CASTPGNTDTQYF	TGTGCCAGCACCCCGGGGAACACAGATACGCAGTATTTT
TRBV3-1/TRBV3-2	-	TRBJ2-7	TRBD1	CASSQGPGTGPGEQYF	TGTGCCAGCAGCCAAGGACCCGGGACAGGGCCCGGGGAGCAGTACTTC
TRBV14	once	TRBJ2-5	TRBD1	CASSQGGQGFQETQYF	TGTGCCAGCAGCCAAGGTGGACAGGGCTTCCAAGAGACCCAGTACTTC
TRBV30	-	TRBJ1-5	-	CAWSLPVQFNQPQHF	TGTGCCTGGAGTCTCCCCGTACAGTTCAATCAGCCCCAGCATTTT
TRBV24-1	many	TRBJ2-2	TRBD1	CATRQTGADTGELFF	TGTGCCACCAGGCAGACAGGGGCGGACACCGGGGAGCTGTTTTTT
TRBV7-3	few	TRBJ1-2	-	CASSLNGEYGYTF	TGTGCCAGCAGCTTAAACGGGGAGTATGGCTACACCTTC
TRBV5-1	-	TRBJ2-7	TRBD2	CASSTASGRIYEQYF	TGCGCCAGCAGCACCGCTAGCGGGAGAATCTACGAGCAGTACTTC
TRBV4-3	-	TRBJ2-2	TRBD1	CASRRTGRTGELFF	TGCGCCAGCCGGCGGACAGGGAGGACCGGGGAGCTGTTTTTT
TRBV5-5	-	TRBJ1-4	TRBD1	CASSLAGGQGLFF	TGTGCCAGCAGCTTGGCGGGGGGACAGGGACTGTTTTTT
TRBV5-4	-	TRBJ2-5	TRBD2	CASSRIAGRQETQYF	TGTGCCAGCAGTCGAATAGCGGGGCGGCAAGAGACCCAGTACTTC
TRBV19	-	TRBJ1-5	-	CASSISRAGSNQPQHF	TGTGCCAGTAGTATTAGCAGGGCAGGATCGAATCAGCCCCAGCATTTT
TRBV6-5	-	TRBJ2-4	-	CATTDSMAKNIQYF	TGTGCCACGACGGACAGCATGGCCAAAAACATTCAGTACTTC
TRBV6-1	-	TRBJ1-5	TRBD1	CASSERTGSNQPQHF	TGTGCCAGCAGTGAACGGACAGGGAGCAATCAGCCCCAGCATTTT
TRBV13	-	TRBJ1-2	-	CASSEPGQSYGYTF	TGTGCCAGCAGCGAGCCCGGACAAAGCTATGGCTACACCTTC
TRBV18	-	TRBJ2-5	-	CASSRQVQETQYF	TGTGCCAGCTCACGACAGGTACAAGAGACCCAGTACTTC
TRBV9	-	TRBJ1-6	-	CASSPEGTNSPLHF	TGTGCCAGCAGCCCGGAGGGGACGAATTCACCCCTCCACTTT
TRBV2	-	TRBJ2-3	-	CASSEGLSTDTQYF	TGTGCCAGCAGTGAGGGGCTGAGCACAGATACGCAGTATTTT
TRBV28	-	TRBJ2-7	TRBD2	CASSKTTSAQEQYF	TGTGCCAGCAGTAAAACGACTAGCGCACAGGAGCAGTACTTC
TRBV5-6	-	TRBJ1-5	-	CASSTSRGGGQPQHF	TGTGCCAGCAGCACGAGCAGGGGCGGGGGTCAGCCCCAGCATTTT
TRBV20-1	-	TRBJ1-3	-	CSADRGNTIYF	TGCAGTGCTGACAGGGGAAACACCATATATTTT
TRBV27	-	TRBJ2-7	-	CASSFRTGNRPLTSYEQYF	TGTGCCAGCAGTTTCCGTACAGGGAACCGGCCCTTGACCTCCTACGAGCAGTACTTC
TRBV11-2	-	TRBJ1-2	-	CASSPYDGPYGYTF	TGTGCCAGCAGCCCATACGATGGGCCGTATGGCTACACCTTC
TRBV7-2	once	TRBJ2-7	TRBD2	CASSFTSGSTEQYF	TGTGCCAGCAGCTTTACTAGCGGGTCTACAGAGCAGTACTTC
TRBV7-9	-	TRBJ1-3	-	CASSFNRAGNTIYF	TGTGCCAGCAGCTTTAACAGGGCTGGAAACACCATATATTTT
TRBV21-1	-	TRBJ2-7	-	CASSNSIGGSYEQYF	TGTGCCAGCAGCAATAGTATTGGTGGGAGCTACGAGCAGTACTTC
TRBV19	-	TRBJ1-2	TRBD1	CASRDRGKDGYTF	TGTGCCAGCCGGGACAGGGGAAAGGATGGCTACACCTTC
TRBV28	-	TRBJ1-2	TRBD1	CASSLSIQGNYGYTF	TGTGCCAGCAGTTTATCCATACAGGGGAACTATGGCTACACCTTC
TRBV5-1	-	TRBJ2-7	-	CASSPGSLSYEQYF	TGCGCCAGCAGCCCAGGTTCCCTCTCCTACGAGCAGTACTTC
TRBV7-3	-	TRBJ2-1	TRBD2	CASSQGTSGDNEQFF	TGTGCCAGCAGCCAGGGGACTAGCGGAGACAATGAGCAGTTCTTC
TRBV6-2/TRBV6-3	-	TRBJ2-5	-	CASSPYRYTQETQYF	TGTGCCAGCAGTCCCTACAGGTACACCCAAGAGACCCAGTACTTC
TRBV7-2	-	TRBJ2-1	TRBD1	CASRMTGSSYNEQFF	TGTGCCAGCAGGATGACAGGGAGCTCCTACAATGAGCAGTTCTTC
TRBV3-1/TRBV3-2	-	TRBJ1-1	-	CASSQGMGAGTEAFF	TGTGCCAGCAGCCAAGGTATGGGGGCAGGGACTGAAGCTTTCTTT
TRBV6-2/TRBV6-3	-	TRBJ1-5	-	CASSPYPEGGDSNQPQHF	TGTGCCAGCAGTCCCTACCCCGAGGGGGGGGATAGCAATCAGCCCCAGCATTTT
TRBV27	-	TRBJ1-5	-	CASSFGGNQPQHF	TGTGCCAGCAGTTTCGGAGGGAATCAGCCCCAGCATTTT
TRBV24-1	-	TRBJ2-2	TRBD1	CATSDFPGQGYTGELFF	TGTGCCACCAGTGATTTCCCGGGACAGGGTTACACCGGGGAGCTGTTTTTT